This TCR beta chain was obtained from a study of T-cell reconstitution after alpha-beta-depleted transplantation in children. Study-wide findings and caveats: T cells produced anew were the main source of T-cell counts and diversity one year after transplant. It was surviving recipient T cells and thymic progenitors that gave some patients high TCRbeta diversity at day 60. Reported findings indicate that, about two months after transplant, alpha-beta T cells came from several hundred expanded clones, which were derived from non-depleted graft cells.

Per the germline V gene, CDR1 is MNHNS and CDR2 is SASEGT. Trimming took off 1 base at V and 4 bases at J, with 13 bases between the two ends. There are 16 residues in the CDR3. This clonotype has just a few counts. Its target is not known. TCRbeta library preparation incorporated unique molecular identifiers. Via MiXCR, TCRdb re-called the PCR reads, giving one row per CDR3 protein. This sample has a few hundred thousand distinct CDR3 sequences, with around 7.3% found just once. The sequence derives from a female patient aged 2 to 10 who had a stem cell transplant for Fanconi anemia, so the T cells may come from the graft donor. Source: peripheral blood, taken 360 days after TCRalphabeta/CD19-depleted stem cell transplant. The J gene is TRBJ1-4, the V gene TRBV6-1, with a tentative D call TRBD1 (5 bases). The CDR3 reads CASSEVRGANNEKLFF. The CDR3 bases are TGTGCCAGCAGTGAAGTTCGGGGCGCGAATAATGAAAAACTGTTTTTT.